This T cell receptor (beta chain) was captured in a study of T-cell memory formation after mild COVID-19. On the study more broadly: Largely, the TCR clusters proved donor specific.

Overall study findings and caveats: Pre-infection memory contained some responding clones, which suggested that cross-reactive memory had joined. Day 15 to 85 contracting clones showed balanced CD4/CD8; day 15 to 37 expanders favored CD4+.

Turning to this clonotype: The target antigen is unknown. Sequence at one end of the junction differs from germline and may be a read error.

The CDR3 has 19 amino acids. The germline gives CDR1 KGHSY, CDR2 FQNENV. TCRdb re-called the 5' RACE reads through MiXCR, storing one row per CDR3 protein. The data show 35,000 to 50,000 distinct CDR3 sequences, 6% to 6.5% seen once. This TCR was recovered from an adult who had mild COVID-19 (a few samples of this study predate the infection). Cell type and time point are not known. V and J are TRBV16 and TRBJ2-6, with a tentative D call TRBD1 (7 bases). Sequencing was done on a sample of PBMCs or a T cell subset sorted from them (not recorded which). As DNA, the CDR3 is TGTGCCAGCAGCCAGTATCTCCCAGGGGGGTCCTCTGAGGCCAACGTCCTGACTTTC. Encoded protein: CASSQYLPGGSSEANVLTF.